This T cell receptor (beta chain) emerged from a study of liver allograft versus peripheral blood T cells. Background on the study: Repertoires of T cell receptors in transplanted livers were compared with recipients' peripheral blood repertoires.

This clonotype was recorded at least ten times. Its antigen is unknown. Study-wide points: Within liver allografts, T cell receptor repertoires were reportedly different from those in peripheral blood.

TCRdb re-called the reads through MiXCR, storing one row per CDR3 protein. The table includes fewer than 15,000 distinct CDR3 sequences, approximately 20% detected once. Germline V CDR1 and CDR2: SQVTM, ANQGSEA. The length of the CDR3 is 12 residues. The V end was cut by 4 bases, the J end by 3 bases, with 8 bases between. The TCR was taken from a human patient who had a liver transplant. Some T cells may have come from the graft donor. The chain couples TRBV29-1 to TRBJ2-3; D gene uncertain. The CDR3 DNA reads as TGCAGCGTTGGAACCTTAACAGATACGCAGTATTTT. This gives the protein CSVGTLTDTQYF.